These 26 T cell receptor beta chains share one sample of origin, sequenced in a study of cytomegalovirus exposure and HLA in healthy donors. 60 Vbeta and 13 Jbeta primers were used in PCR. TCRdb keeps only in-frame clones here, not all; method: immunoSEQ multiplex PCR. This table holds over 150,000 clones, 70% to 85% found once. Sequencing was performed on PBMCs. The receptors come from a man aged 18 to 30 in good health and CMV-seronegative.

J is TRBJ1-5 and V is TRBV19, with a weak D call TRBD1 (6 bases). CDR1 and CDR2 (germline): LNHDA, SQIVND (reference sequence). Trimming stripped 0 bases from V and 7 bases from J, with 13 bases between. The CDR3 sequence is 15 residues long. The CDR3 DNA is TGTGCCAGTAGTATAGATACAGGGAAGGGACAGCCCCAGCATTTT. The encoded protein is CASSIDTGKGQPQHF.

The genes are TRBV18 and TRBJ2-7, with TRBD1 matching over 7 bases. The CDR3 consists of 13 residues. Germline assignment: CDR1 KGHSH and CDR2 LQKENI. V was clipped by 3 bases and J by 7 bases; unmatched bases: 6. Written as DNA, the CDR3 is TGTGCCAGCTCACCCGGACAGGACGGGGAGCAGTACTTC. It translates to CASSPGQDGEQYF.

This clone was observed a single time. V gene TRBV7-6 combines with J gene TRBJ2-7; 7 bases match TRBD1. Germline trimming cut 5 bases from V and 3 bases from J; bases unmatched to any gene: 13. Germline CDR1 SGHVS, CDR2 FNYEAQ. This CDR3 has 16 residues. DNA for the CDR3: TGTGCCAGCAGCCGTAGCCCCGGGACAGACATCTACGAGCAGTACTTC. This gives the protein CASSRSPGTDIYEQYF.

The rearrangement uses TRBV27 and TRBJ1-6, with a possible D match to TRBD1 (5 bases). Trimming shortened V by 6 bases and J by 7 bases, and 19 bases separated the two germline ends. The V gene's germline CDR1 is MNHEY and CDR2 SMNVEV (reference sequence). The CDR3 loop spans 16 amino acids. DNA for the CDR3: TGTGCCAGCAGACCCCAGGGAACACTTACCAATTCACCCCTCCACTTT. This gives the protein CASRPQGTLTNSPLHF.

This clone was counted only a few times. The chain recombines TRBV19 with TRBJ1-6; 9 bases are shared with TRBD1. There are 14 residues in the CDR3. The junction had 10 bases not matched to a gene; V was cut back by 10 bases and J by 9 bases. CDR1 is LNHDA and CDR2 is SQIVND in the germline V gene (reference sequence). Written as DNA, the CDR3 is TGTGCCACGCGGGGGGACAGGGAGAGTTCACCCCTCCACTTT. It is translated as CATRGDRESSPLHF.

This sequence joins TRBV10-3 and TRBJ2-7, with 7 bases matching TRBD1. Trimming removed 8 bases from V and 1 base from J; junction bases left unmatched: 5. The germline V gene encodes CDR1 ENHRY and CDR2 SYGVKD. CDR3 size: 13 residues. The CDR3 region has the DNA TGTGCCATCTCGGCAGGGGGATCCTACGAGCAGTACTTC. Amino acids: CAISAGGSYEQYF.

This clone was observed a single time. V and J are TRBV27 and TRBJ2-7; D unresolved. Germline lookup yields CDR1 MNHEY and CDR2 SMNVEV (reference sequence). V was clipped by 3 bases and J by 6 bases, with 12 bases between them. CDR3 length equals 13 residues. This CDR3 reads CASSLVPRGEQYF. CDR3 nucleotides: TGTGCCAGCAGTTTGGTCCCGAGAGGCGAGCAGTACTTC.

The rearrangement links TRBV7-9 to TRBJ1-1; D not resolved. This CDR3 has 11 residues. V was trimmed by 8 bases and J by 3 bases, leaving 7 bases between them. Germline values: CDR1 SEHNR, CDR2 FQNEAQ (reference sequence). CDR3 bases: TGTGCCAGCCCCGGGGACACTGAAGCTTTCTTT. Translating gives CASPGDTEAFF.

Comment on this clone: A junction boundary mismatches the germline segment, possibly from a read error. Different DNA sequences within this sample yield the same CDR3. This chain joins TRBV7-2 and TRBJ2-7; 8 bases are shared with TRBD1. The CDR3 extends over 13 amino acids. CDR1 and CDR2 from the germline V gene are SGHTA and FQGNSA. CDR3 DNA sequence: TGTGCCAGCAGCCGGGACAGGAAATACGAGCAATACTTC. This codes for CASSRDRKYEQYF.

J is TRBJ2-5 and V is TRBV5-5, with TRBD2 identical over 8 bases. Germline V lookup: CDR1 SGHKS, CDR2 YYEKEE (reference sequence). The CDR3 extends over 18 amino acids. The V and J ends lost 2 bases and 3 bases, in that order; junction bases with no gene match: 15. The CDR3 sequence: CASSFMRSSGGSKETQYF. The CDR3, as DNA: TGTGCCAGCAGCTTTATGCGTTCGAGCGGGGGTAGTAAAGAGACCCAGTACTTC.

V gene TRBV19 combines with J gene TRBJ2-7, with 8 bases that match TRBD2. Germline-derived CDR1 and CDR2 are LNHDA and SQIVND (reference sequence). The V gene end was trimmed by 3 bases and the J gene end by 7 bases; junction bases not matched to a gene: 14. The CDR3 has 16 amino acids. CDR3 nucleotide sequence: TGTGCCAGTAGTATCCTCCCGGCTAGCGGGTTGGGGGAGCAGTACTTC. The encoded protein is CASSILPASGLGEQYF.

The chain is built from TRBV5-1 and TRBJ1-6, with unresolved D. Germline-derived CDR1 and CDR2 are SGHRS and YFSETQ. This CDR3 contains 16 residues. Trimming left V 0 bases short and J 9 bases short, with 16 bases between. CDR3 sequence: CASSLVRSNRGSPLHF. As DNA, the CDR3 is TGCGCCAGCAGCTTGGTTAGGAGTAACCGGGGTTCACCCCTCCACTTT.

The V call is TRBV29-1, the J call TRBJ2-6, with TRBD1 identical over 7 bases. The CDR3 runs 16 residues. Germline trimming cut 7 bases from V and 0 bases from J; bases unmatched to any gene: 9. Germline V lookup: CDR1 SQVTM, CDR2 ANQGSEA. The CDR3 spells CSATTGVGSGANVLTF. For the CDR3, the DNA is TGCAGCGCGACAACAGGGGTTGGCTCTGGGGCCAACGTCCTGACTTTC.

This chain joins TRBV28 and TRBJ2-7; the D is unclear. The V gene's germline CDR1 is MDHEN and CDR2 SYDVKM. The CDR3 contains 12 residues. V was clipped by 7 bases and J by 2 bases, with 9 bases between them. Here the CDR3 reads CASTLGTYEQYF. The DNA for the CDR3 is TGTGCCAGCACCCTAGGAACCTACGAGCAGTACTTC.

This clone was recorded only once. The genes are TRBV5-1 and TRBJ2-1; 8 bases map to TRBD1. J lost 0 bases, V lost 4 bases, and 3 bases had no gene match. Germline V lookup: CDR1 SGHRS, CDR2 YFSETQ. The CDR3 spans 15 residues. The CDR3 region is CASSLGTGSYNEQFF. As DNA, the CDR3 is TGCGCCAGCAGCCTCGGGACAGGCTCCTACAATGAGCAGTTCTTC. Complete variable domain (other parts from reference TRBV5-1 and TRBJ2-1): KAGVTQTPRYLIKTRGQQVTLSCSPISGHRSVSWYQQTPGQGLQFLFEYFSETQRNKGNFPGRFSGRQFSNSRSEMNVSTLELGDSALYLCASSLGTGSYNEQFFGPGTRLTVL.

V is TRBV25-1 and J is TRBJ1-1; a weak D match, TRBD1 (5 bases). The CDR3 runs to 15 residues. CDR1 is MGHDK, CDR2 SYGVNS, per germline. With 4 bases removed from V and 4 bases from J, the gap between germline ends came to 16 bases. The CDR3 sequence is CASSGGGPRSTEAFF. The CDR3 DNA reads as TGTGCCAGCAGTGGGGGGGGTCCGCGATCCACTGAAGCTTTCTTT.

This clone was picked up one time. This chain connects TRBV10-3 to TRBJ1-6; D is ambiguous. The CDR3 consists of 16 residues. Trimming took 6 bases from V and 0 from J, leaving 12 bases between them. The V gene's germline CDR1 is ENHRY and CDR2 SYGVKD. The CDR3 DNA is TGTGCCATCAGCCTGACCCGGAGCTCCTATAATTCACCCCTCCACTTT. Protein product: CAISLTRSSYNSPLHF.

V gene TRBV7-2 combines with J gene TRBJ2-4; 9 bases agree with TRBD1. With V trimmed by 4 bases and J by 4 bases, 5 bases remained unmatched. This CDR3 is 15 amino acids long. CDR1 SGHTA and CDR2 FQGNSA come from the germline V gene. CDR3 region: CASSSYGQGKNIQYF. In nucleotides, the CDR3 is TGTGCCAGCAGCTCCTATGGACAGGGGAAAAACATTCAGTACTTC.

The gene calls are TRBV5-1 and TRBJ2-5, with 10 bases fitting TRBD1. This CDR3 has 16 residues. The germline gives CDR1 SGHRS, CDR2 YFSETQ. With 4 bases clipped from V and 5 bases from J, the junction kept 11 bases outside the gene matches. Here the CDR3 reads CASSGIWTGGWETQYF. The CDR3 DNA follows: TGCGCCAGCAGCGGAATATGGACAGGGGGTTGGGAGACCCAGTACTTC.

In its sample, this clone ranks as hyperexpanded. V is TRBV7-9 and J is TRBJ2-1; TRBD1 agrees at 9 bases. The CDR3 consists of 14 residues. V dropped 8 bases and J dropped 3; count of bases not matched to a gene: 5. Germline-derived CDR1 and CDR2 are SEHNR and FQNEAQ (reference sequence). The CDR3 DNA follows: TGTGCCAGCGGTAGGACAGGGGACTACAATGAGCAGTTCTTC. Protein: CASGRTGDYNEQFF. Full variable domain (missing parts from reference TRBV7-9 and TRBJ2-1): DTGVSQNPRHKITKRGQNVTFRCDPISEHNRLYWYRQTLGQGPEFLTYFQNEAQLEKSRLLSDRFSAERPKGSFSTLEIQRTEQGDSAMYLCASGRTGDYNEQFFGPGTRLTVL.

The chain has TRBV19 and TRBJ2-3; no reliable D call. The CDR3 contains 14 residues. Trimming shortened V by 5 bases and J by 2 bases, and 11 bases separated the two germline ends. From germline, CDR1 is LNHDA and CDR2 SQIVND (reference sequence). This CDR3 is CASSRDKFTDTQYF. The CDR3 bases are TGTGCCAGTAGTCGTGACAAATTCACAGATACGCAGTATTTT.

The genes are TRBV19 and TRBJ2-1; the match to TRBD2 covers 7 bases. Germline V gene data show CDR1 as LNHDA and CDR2 as SQIVND (reference sequence). CDR3 length: 17 residues. V dropped 0 bases and J dropped 4; count of bases not matched to a gene: 9. The chain's CDR3 is CASSIDLRAGTYNEQFF. The DNA for the CDR3 is TGTGCCAGTAGTATAGATCTAAGAGCGGGGACTTACAATGAGCAGTTCTTC.

The rearrangement links TRBV19 to TRBJ2-7, with D uncertain. There are 13 residues in the CDR3. The V end lost 3 bases, the J end lost 2 bases, and 8 bases lay between the germline ends. Germline CDR1 LNHDA, CDR2 SQIVND (reference sequence). The CDR3 region has the DNA TGTGCCAGTAGTATCCACAGTACCTACGAGCAGTACTTC. Its protein product is CASSIHSTYEQYF.

The chain links TRBV5-1 to TRBJ2-1; 7 nucleotides match TRBD1. The CDR3 consists of 16 residues. In germline, CDR1 is SGHRS, CDR2 YFSETQ. Germline trimming cut 4 bases from V and 9 bases from J; bases unmatched to any gene: 16. CDR3 DNA sequence: TGCGCCAGCAGCCAACAGTCCCGGGACAGTGGCGGTGAGCAGTTCTTC. It encodes CASSQQSRDSGGEQFF. Full variable domain (missing parts from reference TRBV5-1 and TRBJ2-1): KAGVTQTPRYLIKTRGQQVTLSCSPISGHRSVSWYQQTPGQGLQFLFEYFSETQRNKGNFPGRFSGRQFSNSRSEMNVSTLELGDSALYLCASSQQSRDSGGEQFFGPGTRLTVL.

The chain couples TRBV30 to TRBJ1-6; maybe TRBD1 (6 bases). CDR1 and CDR2 (germline): GTSNPN, SVGIG (reference sequence). The CDR3 sequence is 13 residues long. Trimming shortened V by 2 bases and J by 10 bases, and 12 bases separated the two germline ends. CDR3 amino acids: CAWSPTGKSPLHF. The DNA of the CDR3 is TGTGCCTGGAGTCCTACAGGGAAATCACCCCTCCACTTT. Full variable domain (rest looked up from reference TRBV30 and TRBJ1-6): SQTIHQWPATLVQPVGSPLSLECTVEGTSNPNLYWYRQAAGRGLQLLFYSVGIGQISSEVPQNLSASRPQDRQFILSSKKLLLSDSGFYLCAWSPTGKSPLHFGNGTRLTVT.

The chain combines TRBV19 with TRBJ2-7; TRBD1 matches 7 bases. V was clipped by 7 bases and J by 1 base; unmatched bases: 4. Germline CDR1 is LNHDA and CDR2 is SQIVND (reference sequence). This CDR3 has 13 residues. The CDR3 reads CASMGDSSYEQYF. CDR3 sequence (DNA): TGTGCCAGTATGGGGGACAGTTCCTACGAGCAGTACTTC.